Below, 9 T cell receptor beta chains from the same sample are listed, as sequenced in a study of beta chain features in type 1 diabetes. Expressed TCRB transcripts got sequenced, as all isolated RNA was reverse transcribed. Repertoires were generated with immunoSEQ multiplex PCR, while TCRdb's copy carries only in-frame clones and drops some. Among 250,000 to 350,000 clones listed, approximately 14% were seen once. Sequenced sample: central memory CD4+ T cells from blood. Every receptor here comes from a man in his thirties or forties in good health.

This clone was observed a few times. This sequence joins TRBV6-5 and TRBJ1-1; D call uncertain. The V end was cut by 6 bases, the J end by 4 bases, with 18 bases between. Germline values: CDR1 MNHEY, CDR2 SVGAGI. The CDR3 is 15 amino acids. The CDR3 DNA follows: TGTGCCAGCAGAGAGGACGGTGGCGTGGCCACTGAAGCTTTCTTT. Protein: CASREDGGVATEAFF.

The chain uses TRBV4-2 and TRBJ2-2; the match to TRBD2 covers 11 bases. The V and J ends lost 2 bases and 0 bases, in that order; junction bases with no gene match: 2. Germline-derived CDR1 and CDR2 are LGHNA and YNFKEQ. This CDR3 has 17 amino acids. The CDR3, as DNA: TGTGCCAGCAGCCAACTAGCGGGAGGAGCGAACACCGGGGAGCTGTTTTTT. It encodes CASSQLAGGANTGELFF.

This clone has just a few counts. CDR3 coding DNA: TGTGCCAGCAGCAGAAACAGGAACAGCAATCAGCCCCAGCATTTT. Translating it yields CASSRNRNSNQPQHF. The chain combines TRBV6-5 with TRBJ1-5; perhaps TRBD1 as D (5 bases). Looked up from germline, CDR1 is MNHEY and CDR2 is SVGAGI. The V end lost 6 bases, the J end lost 1 base, and 13 bases lay between the germline ends. The CDR3 runs to 15 residues.

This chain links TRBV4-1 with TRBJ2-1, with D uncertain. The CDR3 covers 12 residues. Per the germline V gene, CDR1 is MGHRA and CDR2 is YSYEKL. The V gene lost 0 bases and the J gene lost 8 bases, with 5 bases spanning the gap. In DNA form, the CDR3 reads TGCGCCAGCAGCCAAGAAAGGCATGAGCAGTTCTTC. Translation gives CASSQERHEQFF.

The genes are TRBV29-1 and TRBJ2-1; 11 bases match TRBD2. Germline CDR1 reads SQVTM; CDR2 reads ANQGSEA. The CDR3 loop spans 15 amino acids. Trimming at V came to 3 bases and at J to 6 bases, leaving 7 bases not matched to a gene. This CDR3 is CSVDSRLAGTNEQFF. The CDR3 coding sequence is TGCAGCGTTGATAGCCGACTAGCGGGGACCAATGAGCAGTTCTTC.

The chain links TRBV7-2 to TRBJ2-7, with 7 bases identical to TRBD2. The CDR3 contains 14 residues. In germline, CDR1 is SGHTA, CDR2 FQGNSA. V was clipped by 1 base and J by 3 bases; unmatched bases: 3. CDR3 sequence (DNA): TGTGCCAGCAGCTTAGACCGGGGGGACTACGAGCAGTACTTC. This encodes CASSLDRGDYEQYF. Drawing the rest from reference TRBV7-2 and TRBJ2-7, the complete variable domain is GAGVSQSPSNKVTEKGKDVELRCDPISGHTALYWYRQSLGQGLEFLIYFQGNSAPDKSGLPSDRFSAERTGGSVSTLTIQRTQQEDSAVYLCASSLDRGDYEQYFGPGTRLTVT.

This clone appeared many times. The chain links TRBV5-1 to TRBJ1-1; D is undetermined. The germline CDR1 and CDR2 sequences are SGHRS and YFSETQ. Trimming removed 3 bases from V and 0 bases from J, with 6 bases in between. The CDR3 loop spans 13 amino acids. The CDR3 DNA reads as TGCGCCAGCAGCTATCAGCTGAACACTGAAGCTTTCTTT. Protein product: CASSYQLNTEAFF.

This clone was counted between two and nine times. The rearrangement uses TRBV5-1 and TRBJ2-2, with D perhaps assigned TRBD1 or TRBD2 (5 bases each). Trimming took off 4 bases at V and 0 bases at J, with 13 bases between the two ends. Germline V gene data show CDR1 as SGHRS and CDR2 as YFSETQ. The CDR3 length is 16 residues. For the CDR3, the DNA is TGCGCCAGCAGCCGATCGGGACGGACGAACACCGGGGAGCTGTTTTTT. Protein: CASSRSGRTNTGELFF.

The CDR3 here is CASSTYGEEEQFF. The CDR3 DNA follows: TGTGCCAGCAGCACATACGGGGAGGAAGAGCAGTTCTTC. The genes are TRBV11-3 and TRBJ2-1; possibly TRBD2 for D (6 bases). Germline CDR1 SGHNT, CDR2 YENEEA. The CDR3 covers 13 residues. V was clipped by 5 bases and J by 10 bases, with 15 bases between them.